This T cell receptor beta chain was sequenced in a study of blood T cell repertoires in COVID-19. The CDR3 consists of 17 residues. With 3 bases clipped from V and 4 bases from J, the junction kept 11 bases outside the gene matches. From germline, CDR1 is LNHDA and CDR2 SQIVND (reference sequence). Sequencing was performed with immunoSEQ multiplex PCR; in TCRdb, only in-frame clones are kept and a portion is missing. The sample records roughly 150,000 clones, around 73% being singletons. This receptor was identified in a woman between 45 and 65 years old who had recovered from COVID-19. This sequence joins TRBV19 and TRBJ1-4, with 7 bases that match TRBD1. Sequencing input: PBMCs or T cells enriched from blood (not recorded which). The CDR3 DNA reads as TGTGCCAGTAGTATGTGGGGCCCGACAGGGAATAATGAAAAACTGTTTTTT. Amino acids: CASSMWGPTGNNEKLFF.